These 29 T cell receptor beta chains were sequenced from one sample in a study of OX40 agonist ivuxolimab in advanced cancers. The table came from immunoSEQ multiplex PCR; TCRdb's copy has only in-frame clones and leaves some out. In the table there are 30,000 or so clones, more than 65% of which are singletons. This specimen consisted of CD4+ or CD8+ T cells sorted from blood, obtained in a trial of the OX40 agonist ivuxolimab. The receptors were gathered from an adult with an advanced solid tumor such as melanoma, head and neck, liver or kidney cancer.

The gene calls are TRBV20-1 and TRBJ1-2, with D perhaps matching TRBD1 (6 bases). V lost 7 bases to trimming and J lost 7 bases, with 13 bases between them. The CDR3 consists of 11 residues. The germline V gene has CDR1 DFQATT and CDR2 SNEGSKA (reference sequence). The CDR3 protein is CSVSGAGGYTF. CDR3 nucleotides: TGCAGTGTATCAGGGGCCGGTGGCTACACCTTC.

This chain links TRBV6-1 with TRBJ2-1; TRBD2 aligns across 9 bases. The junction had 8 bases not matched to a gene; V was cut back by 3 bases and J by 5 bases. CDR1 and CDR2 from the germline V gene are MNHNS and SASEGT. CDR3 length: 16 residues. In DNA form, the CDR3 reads TGTGCCAGCAGTGACCTGGGGCTAGCGGGGAACAATGAGCAGTTCTTC. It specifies CASSDLGLAGNNEQFF.

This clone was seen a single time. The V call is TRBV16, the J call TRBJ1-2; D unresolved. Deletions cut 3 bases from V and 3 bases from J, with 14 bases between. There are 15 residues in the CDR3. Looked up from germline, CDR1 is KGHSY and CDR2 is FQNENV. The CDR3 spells CASSHRRQVDYGYTF. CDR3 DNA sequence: TGTGCCAGCAGCCACCGGCGTCAAGTAGACTATGGCTACACCTTC.

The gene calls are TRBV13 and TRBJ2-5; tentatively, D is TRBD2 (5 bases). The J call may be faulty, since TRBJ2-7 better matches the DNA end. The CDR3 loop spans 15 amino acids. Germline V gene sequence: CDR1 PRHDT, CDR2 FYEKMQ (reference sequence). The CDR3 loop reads CASSLGTGVTYEQYF. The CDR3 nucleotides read TGTGCCAGCAGCTTAGGTACCGGGGTAACCTACGAGCAGTACTTC.

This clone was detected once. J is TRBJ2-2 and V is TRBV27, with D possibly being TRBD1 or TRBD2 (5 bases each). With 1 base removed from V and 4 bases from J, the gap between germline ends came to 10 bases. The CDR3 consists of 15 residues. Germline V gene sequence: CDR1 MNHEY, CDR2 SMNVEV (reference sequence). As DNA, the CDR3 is TGTGCCAGCAGTTTATTTATGAGGGGCACCGGGGAGCTGTTTTTT. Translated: CASSLFMRGTGELFF.

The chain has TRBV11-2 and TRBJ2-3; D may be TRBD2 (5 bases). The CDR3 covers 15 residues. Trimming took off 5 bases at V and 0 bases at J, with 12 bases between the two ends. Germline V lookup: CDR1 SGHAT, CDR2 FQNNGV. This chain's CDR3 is CASSPDYLSTDTQYF. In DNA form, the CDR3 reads TGTGCCAGCAGCCCTGACTACCTTAGCACAGATACGCAGTATTTT.

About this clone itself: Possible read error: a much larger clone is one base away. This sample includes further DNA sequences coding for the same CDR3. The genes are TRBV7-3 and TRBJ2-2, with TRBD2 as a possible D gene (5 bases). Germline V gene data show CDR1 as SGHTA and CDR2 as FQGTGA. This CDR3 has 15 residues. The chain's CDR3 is CASSLGGFDTGELFF. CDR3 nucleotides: TGTGCCAGCAGCTTAGGAGGTTTTGACACCGGGGAACTGTTTTTT.

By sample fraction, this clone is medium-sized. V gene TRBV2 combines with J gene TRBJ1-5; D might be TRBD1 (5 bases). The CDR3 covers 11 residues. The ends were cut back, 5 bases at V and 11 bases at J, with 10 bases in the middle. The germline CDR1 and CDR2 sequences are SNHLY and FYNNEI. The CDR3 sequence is CASSRQSTQHF. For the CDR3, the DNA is TGTGCCAGCAGTCGACAGAGTACCCAGCATTTT.

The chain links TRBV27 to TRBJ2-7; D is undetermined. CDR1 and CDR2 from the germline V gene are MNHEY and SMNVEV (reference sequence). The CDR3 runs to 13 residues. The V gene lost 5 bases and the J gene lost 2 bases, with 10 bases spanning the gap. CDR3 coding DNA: TGTGCCAGCAGTCCTCGCGCGGCCTACGAGCAGTACTTC. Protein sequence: CASSPRAAYEQYF.

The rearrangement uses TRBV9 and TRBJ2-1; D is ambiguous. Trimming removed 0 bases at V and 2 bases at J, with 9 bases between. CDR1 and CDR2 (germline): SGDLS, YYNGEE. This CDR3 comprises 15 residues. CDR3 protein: CASSVGQAAYNEQFF. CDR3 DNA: TGTGCCAGCAGCGTAGGGCAGGCGGCCTACAATGAGCAGTTCTTC. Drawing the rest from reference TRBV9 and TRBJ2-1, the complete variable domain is DSGVTQTPKHLITATGQRVTLRCSPRSGDLSVYWYQQSLDQGLQFLIQYYNGEERAKGNILERFSAQQFPDLHSELNLSSLELGDSALYFCASSVGQAAYNEQFFGPGTRLTVL.

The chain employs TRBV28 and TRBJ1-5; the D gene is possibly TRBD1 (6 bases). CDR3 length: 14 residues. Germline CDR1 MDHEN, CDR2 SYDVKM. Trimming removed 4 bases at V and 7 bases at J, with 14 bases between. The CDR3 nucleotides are TGTGCCAGCAGTTCGACAGGACAACGGCAGCCCCAGCATTTT. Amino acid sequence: CASSSTGQRQPQHF.

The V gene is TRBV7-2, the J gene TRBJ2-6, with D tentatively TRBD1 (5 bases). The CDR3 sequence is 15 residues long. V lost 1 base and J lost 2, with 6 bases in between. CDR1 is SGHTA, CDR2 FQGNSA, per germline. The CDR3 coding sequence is TGTGCCAGCAGCTTAGGGGGCGCTGGGGCCAACGTCCTGACTTTC. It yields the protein CASSLGGAGANVLTF.

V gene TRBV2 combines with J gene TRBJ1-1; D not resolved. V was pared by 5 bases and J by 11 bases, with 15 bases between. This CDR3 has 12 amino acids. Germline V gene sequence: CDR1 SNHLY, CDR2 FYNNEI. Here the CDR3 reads CASSTGTVSAFF. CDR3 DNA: TGTGCCAGCAGTACCGGCACAGTTAGCGCTTTCTTT.

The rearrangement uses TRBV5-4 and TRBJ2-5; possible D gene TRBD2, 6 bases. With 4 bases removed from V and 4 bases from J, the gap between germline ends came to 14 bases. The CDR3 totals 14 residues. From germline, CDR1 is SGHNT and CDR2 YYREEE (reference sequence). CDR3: CASSLEGFGETQYF. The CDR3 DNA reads TGTGCCAGCAGCCTGGAGGGTTTTGGAGAGACCCAGTACTTC.

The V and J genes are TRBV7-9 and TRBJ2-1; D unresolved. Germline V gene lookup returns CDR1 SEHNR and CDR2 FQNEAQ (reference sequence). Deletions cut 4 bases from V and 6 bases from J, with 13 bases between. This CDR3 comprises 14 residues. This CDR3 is CASSSAVPGNEQFF. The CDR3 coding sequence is TGTGCCAGCAGCTCAGCTGTCCCAGGCAATGAGCAGTTCTTC. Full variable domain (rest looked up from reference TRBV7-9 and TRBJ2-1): DTGVSQNPRHKITKRGQNVTFRCDPISEHNRLYWYRQTLGQGPEFLTYFQNEAQLEKSRLLSDRFSAERPKGSFSTLEIQRTEQGDSAMYLCASSSAVPGNEQFFGPGTRLTVL.

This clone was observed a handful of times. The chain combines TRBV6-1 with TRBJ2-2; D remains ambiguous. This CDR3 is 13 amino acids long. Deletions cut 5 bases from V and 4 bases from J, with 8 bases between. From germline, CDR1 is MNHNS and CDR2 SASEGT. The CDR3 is CASSSVPTGELFF. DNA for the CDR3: TGTGCCAGCAGTAGCGTTCCCACCGGGGAGCTGTTTTTT.

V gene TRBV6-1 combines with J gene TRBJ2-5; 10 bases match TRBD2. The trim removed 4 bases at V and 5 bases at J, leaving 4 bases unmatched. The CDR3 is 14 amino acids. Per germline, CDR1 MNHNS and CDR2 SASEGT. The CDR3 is CASSASGGAETQYF. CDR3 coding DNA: TGTGCCAGCAGTGCGAGCGGGGGGGCGGAGACCCAGTACTTC.

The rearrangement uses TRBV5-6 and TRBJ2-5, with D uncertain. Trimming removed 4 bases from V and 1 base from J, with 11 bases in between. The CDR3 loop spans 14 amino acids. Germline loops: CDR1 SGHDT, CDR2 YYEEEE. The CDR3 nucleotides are TGTGCCAGCAGCCACCCTCCGCCCCAAGAGACCCAGTACTTC. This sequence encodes CASSHPPPQETQYF.

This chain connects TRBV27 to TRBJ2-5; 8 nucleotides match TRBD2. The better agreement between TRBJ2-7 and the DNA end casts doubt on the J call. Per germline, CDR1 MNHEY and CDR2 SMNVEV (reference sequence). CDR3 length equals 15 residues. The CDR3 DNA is TGTGCCAGCAGACAATATGGGACTAGTACACGCGAGCAGTACTTC. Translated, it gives CASRQYGTSTREQYF.

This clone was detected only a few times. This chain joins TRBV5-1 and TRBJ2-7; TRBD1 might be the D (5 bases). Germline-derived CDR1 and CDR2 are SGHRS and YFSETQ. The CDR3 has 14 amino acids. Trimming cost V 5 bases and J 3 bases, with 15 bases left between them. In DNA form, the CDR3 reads TGCGCCAGCAGACCTACTACAGGATTCTACGAGCAGTACTTC. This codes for CASRPTTGFYEQYF.

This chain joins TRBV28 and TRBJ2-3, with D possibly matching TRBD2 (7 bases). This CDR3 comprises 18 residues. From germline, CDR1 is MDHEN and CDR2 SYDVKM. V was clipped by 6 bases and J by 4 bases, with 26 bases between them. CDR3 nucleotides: TGTGCCAGCAGCCGGGGTCGAGGGGGGGGCACCGGGGCAGATACGCAGTATTTT. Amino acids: CASSRGRGGGTGADTQYF.

The DNA of the CDR3 is TGTGCCAGCAGGCGGGACCCATCCTACGAGCAGTACTTC. This encodes CASRRDPSYEQYF. The chain uses TRBV2 and TRBJ2-5; a possible D gene is TRBD2 (6 bases). The J call may be mistaken, given a closer DNA end match to TRBJ2-7. CDR3 length equals 13 residues. Germline values: CDR1 SNHLY, CDR2 FYNNEI.

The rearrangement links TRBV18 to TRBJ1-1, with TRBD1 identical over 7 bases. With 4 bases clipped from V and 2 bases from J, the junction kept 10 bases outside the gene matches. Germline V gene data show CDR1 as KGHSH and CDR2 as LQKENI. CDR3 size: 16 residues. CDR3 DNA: TGTGCCAGCTCACGTAGTGGACAGGTTTTAAACACTGAAGCTTTCTTT. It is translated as CASSRSGQVLNTEAFF.

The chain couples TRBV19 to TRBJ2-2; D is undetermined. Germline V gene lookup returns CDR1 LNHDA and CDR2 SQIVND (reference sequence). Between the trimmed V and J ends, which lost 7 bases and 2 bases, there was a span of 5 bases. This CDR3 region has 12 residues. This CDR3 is CASKHNTGELFF. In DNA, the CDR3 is TGTGCCAGTAAACACAACACCGGGGAGCTGTTTTTT.

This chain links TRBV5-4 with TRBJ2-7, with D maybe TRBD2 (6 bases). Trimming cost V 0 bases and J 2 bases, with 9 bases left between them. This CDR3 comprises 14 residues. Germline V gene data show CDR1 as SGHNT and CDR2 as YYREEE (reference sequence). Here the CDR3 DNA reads TGTGCCAGCAGCTTGGTCGGGAGAACCTACGAGCAGTACTTC. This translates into CASSLVGRTYEQYF.

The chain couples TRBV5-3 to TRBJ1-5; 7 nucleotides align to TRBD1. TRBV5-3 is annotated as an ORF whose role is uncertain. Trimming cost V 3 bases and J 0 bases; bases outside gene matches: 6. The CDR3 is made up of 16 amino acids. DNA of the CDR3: TGTGCCAGAAGCTCGAGGGACAGATGTAGCAATCAGCCCCAGCATTTT. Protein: CARSSRDRCSNQPQHF.

The CDR3 DNA sequence: TGTGCCAGCAGCCCAGGGGCGGGGAGGCATGGGGCAGATACGCAGTATTTT. This gives the protein CASSPGAGRHGADTQYF. The gene calls are TRBV7-9 and TRBJ2-3, with D perhaps given as TRBD1 or TRBD2 (6 bases each). The ends were cut back, 5 bases at V and 4 bases at J, with 22 bases in the middle. Germline CDR1 is SEHNR and CDR2 is FQNEAQ (reference sequence). The CDR3 is made up of 17 amino acids.

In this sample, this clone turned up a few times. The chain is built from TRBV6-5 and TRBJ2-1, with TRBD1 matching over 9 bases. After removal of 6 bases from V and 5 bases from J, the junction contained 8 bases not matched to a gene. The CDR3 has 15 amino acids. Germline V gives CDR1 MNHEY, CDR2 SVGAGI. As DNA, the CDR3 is TGTGCCAGCAGATTGACAGGGGGGATAAACAATGAGCAGTTCTTC. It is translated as CASRLTGGINNEQFF.

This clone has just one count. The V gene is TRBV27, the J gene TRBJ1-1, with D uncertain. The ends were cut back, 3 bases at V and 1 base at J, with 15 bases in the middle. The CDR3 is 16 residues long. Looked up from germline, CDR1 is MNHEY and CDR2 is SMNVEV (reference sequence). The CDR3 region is CASSFSTRRTNTEAFF. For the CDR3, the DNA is TGTGCCAGCAGTTTCTCTACAAGACGGACGAACACTGAAGCTTTCTTT.